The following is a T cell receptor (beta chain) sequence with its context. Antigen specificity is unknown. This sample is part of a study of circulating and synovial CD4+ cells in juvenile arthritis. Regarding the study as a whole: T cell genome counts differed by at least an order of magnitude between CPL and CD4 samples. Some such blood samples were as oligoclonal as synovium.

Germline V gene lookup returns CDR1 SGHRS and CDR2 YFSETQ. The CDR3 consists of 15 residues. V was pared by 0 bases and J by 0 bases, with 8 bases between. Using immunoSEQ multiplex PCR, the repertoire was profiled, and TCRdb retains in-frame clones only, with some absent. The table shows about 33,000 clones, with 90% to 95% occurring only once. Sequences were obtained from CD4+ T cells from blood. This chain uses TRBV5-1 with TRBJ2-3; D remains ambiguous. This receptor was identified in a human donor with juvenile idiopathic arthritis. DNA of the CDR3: TGCGCCAGCAGCTTGGTAGCTCCGAGCACAGATACGCAGTATTTT. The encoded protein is CASSLVAPSTDTQYF.